Below, one T cell receptor beta chain is given with its context. Its cognate antigen is unknown. Measured with immunoSEQ multiplex PCR; TCRdb has only the in-frame clones, and not every one. Of 75,000 to 90,000 clones listed, roughly 84% are singletons. This sample is drawn from a study of T cell responses to AZD1222 COVID-19 vaccine. This CDR3 comprises 14 residues. Per the germline V gene, CDR1 is MNHEY and CDR2 is SVGAGI. The ends lost 8 bases at V and 1 base at J; junction bases unmatched: 5. Study-wide points: Close to half of all spike-specific TCRs reportedly target regions of the variants that are unmutated. Females made up more of the donors, who were largely white British, and clonal diversity may have come out too low.

This chain connects TRBV6-5 to TRBJ2-4, with 7 bases that match TRBD2. The sequencing used peripheral blood, collected on day 0 of AZD1222 vaccination. This TCR derives from an adult in good health. CDR3 sequence (DNA): TGTGCCAGCGGGCGGGGGACCGCCAAAAACATTCAGTACTTC. Encoded protein: CASGRGTAKNIQYF.